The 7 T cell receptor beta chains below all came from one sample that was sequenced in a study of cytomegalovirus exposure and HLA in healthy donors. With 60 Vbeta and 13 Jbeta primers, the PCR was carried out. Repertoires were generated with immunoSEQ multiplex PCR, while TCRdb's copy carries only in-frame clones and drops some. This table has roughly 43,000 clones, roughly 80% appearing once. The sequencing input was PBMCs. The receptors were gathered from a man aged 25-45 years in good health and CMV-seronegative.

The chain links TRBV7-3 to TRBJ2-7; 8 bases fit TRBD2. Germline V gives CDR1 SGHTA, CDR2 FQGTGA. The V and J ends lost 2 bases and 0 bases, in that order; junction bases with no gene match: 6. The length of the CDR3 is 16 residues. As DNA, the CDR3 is TGTGCCAGCAGCTTAGGCGGGGGGTTGGGCTCCTACGAGCAGTACTTC. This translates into CASSLGGGLGSYEQYF.

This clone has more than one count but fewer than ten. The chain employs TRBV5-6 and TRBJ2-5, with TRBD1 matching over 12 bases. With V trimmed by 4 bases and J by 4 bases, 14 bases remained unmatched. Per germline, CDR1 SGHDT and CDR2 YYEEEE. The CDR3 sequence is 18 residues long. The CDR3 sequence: CASSQGTGGAERRETQYF. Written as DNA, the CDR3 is TGTGCCAGCAGCCAGGGGACAGGGGGCGCAGAGAGGCGAGAGACCCAGTACTTC.

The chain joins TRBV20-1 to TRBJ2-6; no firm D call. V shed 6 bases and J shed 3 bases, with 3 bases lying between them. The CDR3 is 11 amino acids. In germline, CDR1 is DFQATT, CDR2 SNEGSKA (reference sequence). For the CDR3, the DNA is TGCAGTGCCTTTGGGGCCAACGTCCTGACTTTC. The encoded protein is CSAFGANVLTF.

CDR3 residues: CASSQDLAGSSYEQYF. CDR3 DNA sequence: TGCGCCAGCAGCCAAGACTTAGCGGGGAGCTCCTACGAGCAGTACTTC. This sequence joins TRBV4-1 and TRBJ2-7; the match to TRBD2 covers 8 bases. This CDR3 has 16 residues. The junction had 4 bases not matched to a gene; V was cut back by 0 bases and J by 0 bases. Per germline, CDR1 MGHRA and CDR2 YSYEKL.

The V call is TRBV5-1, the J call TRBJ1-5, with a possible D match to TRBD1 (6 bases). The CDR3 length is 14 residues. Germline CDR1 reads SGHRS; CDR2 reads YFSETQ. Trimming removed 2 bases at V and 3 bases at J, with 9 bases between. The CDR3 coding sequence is TGCGCCAGCAGCTTAGGGGGAACCAATCAGCCCCAGCATTTT. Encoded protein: CASSLGGTNQPQHF.

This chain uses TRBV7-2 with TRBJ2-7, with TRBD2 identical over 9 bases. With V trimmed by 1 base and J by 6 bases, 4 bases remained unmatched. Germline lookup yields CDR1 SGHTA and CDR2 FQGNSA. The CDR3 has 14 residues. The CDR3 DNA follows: TGTGCCAGCAGCTTAGAGGGGACTAGCTTCGAGCAGTACTTC. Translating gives CASSLEGTSFEQYF.

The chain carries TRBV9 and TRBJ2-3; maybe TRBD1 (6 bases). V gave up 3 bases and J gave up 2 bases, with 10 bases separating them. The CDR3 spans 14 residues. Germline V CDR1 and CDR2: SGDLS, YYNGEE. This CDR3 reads CASSGGQITDTQYF. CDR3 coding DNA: TGTGCCAGCAGCGGGGGACAAATCACAGATACGCAGTATTTT.